This note documents a single T cell receptor (beta chain) sequence. The antigen remains unidentified. Trimming shortened V by 0 bases and J by 7 bases, and 6 bases separated the two germline ends. Germline V gene sequence: CDR1 LGHNA, CDR2 YNFKEQ. The CDR3 covers 13 residues. This entry is derived from a study of regulatory dendritic cells for organ transplantation. Whole-study findings and limits: Considerable individual heterogeneity was seen in alloreactive memory CD8+ T cells. Memory CD8+ T cells were the most oligoclonal; naive cells were highly diverse. Memory CD8+ clonal expansion seemed more limited with regulatory than mature dendritic cells.

Clones were read by immunoSEQ multiplex PCR, and TCRdb kept only the in-frame ones, dropping some. The sample lists tens of thousands of clones; around three quarters were seen once. Sample: memory CD4+ T cells from blood. Documented subset: CD45RO+ memory T cells. This TCR was recovered from a human donor in good health. The chain uses TRBV4-2 and TRBJ2-2; D not certain. This CDR3 is CASSQDPYGELFF. The CDR3 nucleotides read TGTGCCAGCAGCCAAGATCCGTACGGGGAGCTGTTTTTT.